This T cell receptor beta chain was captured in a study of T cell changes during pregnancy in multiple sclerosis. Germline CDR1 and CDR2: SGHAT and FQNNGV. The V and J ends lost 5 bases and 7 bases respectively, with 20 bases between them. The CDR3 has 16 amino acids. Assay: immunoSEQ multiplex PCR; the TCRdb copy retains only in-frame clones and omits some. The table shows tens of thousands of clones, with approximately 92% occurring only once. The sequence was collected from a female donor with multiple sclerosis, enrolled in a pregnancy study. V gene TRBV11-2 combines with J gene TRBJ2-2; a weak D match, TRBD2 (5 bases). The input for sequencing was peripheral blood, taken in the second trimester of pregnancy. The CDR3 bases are TGTGCCAGCAGCCCCCGGGGTGGGAGCATTGGCGGGGAGCTGTTTTTT. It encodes CASSPRGGSIGGELFF.